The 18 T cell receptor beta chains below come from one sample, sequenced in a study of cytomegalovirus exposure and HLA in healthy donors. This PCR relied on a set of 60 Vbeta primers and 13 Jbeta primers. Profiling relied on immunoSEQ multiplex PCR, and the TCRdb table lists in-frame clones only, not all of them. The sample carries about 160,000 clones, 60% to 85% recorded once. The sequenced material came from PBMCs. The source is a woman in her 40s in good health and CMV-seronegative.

In DNA, the CDR3 is TGTGCCAGCAGCTTAGGGGGACAGCTGCCTAACTATGGCTACACCTTC. It is translated as CASSLGGQLPNYGYTF. V gene TRBV7-9 combines with J gene TRBJ1-2; the match to TRBD1 covers 7 bases. Trimming at V came to 1 base and at J to 0 bases, leaving 5 bases not matched to a gene. The CDR3 has 16 residues. Per germline, CDR1 SEHNR and CDR2 FQNEAQ (reference sequence).

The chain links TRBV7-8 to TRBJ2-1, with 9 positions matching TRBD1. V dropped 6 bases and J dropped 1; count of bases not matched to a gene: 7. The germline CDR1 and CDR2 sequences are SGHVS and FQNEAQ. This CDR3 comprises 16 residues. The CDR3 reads CASSDPGTGSYNEQFF. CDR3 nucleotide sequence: TGTGCCAGCAGTGATCCCGGGACAGGGTCCTACAATGAGCAGTTCTTC.

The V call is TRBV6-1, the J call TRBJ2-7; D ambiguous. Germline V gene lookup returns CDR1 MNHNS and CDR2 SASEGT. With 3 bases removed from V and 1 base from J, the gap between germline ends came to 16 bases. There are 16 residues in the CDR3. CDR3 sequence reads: CASSDLHYGSSYEQYF. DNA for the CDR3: TGTGCCAGCAGTGACCTCCATTACGGGTCATCCTACGAGCAGTACTTC.

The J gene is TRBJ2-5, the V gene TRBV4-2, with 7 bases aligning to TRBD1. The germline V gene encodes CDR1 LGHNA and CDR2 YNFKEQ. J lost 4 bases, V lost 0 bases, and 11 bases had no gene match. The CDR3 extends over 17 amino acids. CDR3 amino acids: CASSQEGNRGVGETQYF. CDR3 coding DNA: TGTGCCAGCAGCCAAGAAGGGAACAGGGGTGTCGGAGAGACCCAGTACTTC.

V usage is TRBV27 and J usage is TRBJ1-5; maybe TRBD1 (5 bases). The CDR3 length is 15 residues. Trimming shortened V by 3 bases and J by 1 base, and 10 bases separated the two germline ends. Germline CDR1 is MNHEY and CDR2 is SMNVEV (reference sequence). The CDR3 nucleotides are TGTGCCAGCAGTTTTCTCGCAGGGAGCAATCAGCCCCAGCATTTT. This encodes CASSFLAGSNQPQHF.

CDR3 DNA: TGTGCCAGCAGTCGGGGGGGAGGACAGGGGTATGAGCAGTTCTTC. It codes for CASSRGGGQGYEQFF. This chain uses TRBV28 with TRBJ2-1; tentatively, D is TRBD1 (9 bases). The CDR3 runs to 15 residues. V shed 5 bases and J shed 8 bases, with 19 bases lying between them. CDR1 is MDHEN and CDR2 is SYDVKM in the germline V gene. Full variable domain (rest looked up from reference TRBV28 and TRBJ2-1): DVKVTQSSRYLVKRTGEKVFLECVQDMDHENMFWYRQDPGLGLRLIYFSYDVKMKEKGDIPEGYSVSREKKERFSLILESASTNQTSMYLCASSRGGGQGYEQFFGPGTRLTVL.

CDR3 loop: CASSILGLAVGVETQYF. In nucleotides, the CDR3 is TGCGCCAGCAGCATACTGGGACTAGCGGTTGGGGTGGAGACCCAGTACTTC. The chain employs TRBV5-1 and TRBJ2-5; 11 bases are shared with TRBD2. The CDR3 runs 17 residues. Germline CDR1 and CDR2: SGHRS and YFSETQ. V shed 4 bases, J shed 5 bases, and the junction held 13 bases outside the gene matches.

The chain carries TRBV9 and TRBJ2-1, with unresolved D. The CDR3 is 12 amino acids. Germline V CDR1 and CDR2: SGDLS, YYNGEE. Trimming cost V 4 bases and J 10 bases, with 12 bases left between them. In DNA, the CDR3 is TGTGCCAGCAGCCGTAGTTATTCGGAGCAGTTCTTC. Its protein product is CASSRSYSEQFF.

CDR3 region: CASSGKTPPEETQYF. Written as DNA, the CDR3 is TGTGCCAGCAGCGGAAAGACCCCCCCGGAGGAGACCCAGTACTTC. V is TRBV2 and J is TRBJ2-5; no firm D call. CDR3 size: 15 residues. Trimming stripped 6 bases from V and 5 bases from J, with 19 bases between. The germline gives CDR1 SNHLY, CDR2 FYNNEI.

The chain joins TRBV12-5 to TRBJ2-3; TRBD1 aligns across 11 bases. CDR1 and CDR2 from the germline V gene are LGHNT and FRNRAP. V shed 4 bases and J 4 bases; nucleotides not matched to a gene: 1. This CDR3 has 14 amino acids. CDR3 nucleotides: TGTGCTAGTGGTTGGACAGGGGGCGCAGATACGCAGTATTTT. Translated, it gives CASGWTGGADTQYF.

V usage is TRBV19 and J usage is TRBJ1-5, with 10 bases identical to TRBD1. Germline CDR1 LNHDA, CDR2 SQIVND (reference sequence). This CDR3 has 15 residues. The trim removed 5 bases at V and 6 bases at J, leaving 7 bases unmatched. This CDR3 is CASSAGTGVTQPQHF. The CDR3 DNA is TGTGCCAGTAGTGCCGGGACAGGGGTTACTCAGCCCCAGCATTTT.

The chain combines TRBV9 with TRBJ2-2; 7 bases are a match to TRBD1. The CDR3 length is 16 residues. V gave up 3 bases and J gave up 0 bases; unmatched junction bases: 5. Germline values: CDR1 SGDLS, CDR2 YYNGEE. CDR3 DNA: TGTGCCAGCAGCGAGGGGACAGCCACGAACACCGGGGAGCTGTTTTTT. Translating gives CASSEGTATNTGELFF.

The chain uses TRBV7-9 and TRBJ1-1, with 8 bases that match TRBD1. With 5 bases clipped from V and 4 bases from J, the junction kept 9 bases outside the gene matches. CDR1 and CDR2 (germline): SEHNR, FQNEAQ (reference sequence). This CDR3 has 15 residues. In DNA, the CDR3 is TGTGCCAGCAGCCTGAGGCAGGGGGCGCGCACTGAAGCTTTCTTT. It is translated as CASSLRQGARTEAFF.

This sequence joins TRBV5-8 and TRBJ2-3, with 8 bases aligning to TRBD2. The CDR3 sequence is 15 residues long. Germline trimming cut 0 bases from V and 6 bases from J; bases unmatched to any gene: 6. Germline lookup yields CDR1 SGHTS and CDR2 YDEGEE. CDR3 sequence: CASSLGGGRTDTQYF. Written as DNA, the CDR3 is TGTGCCAGCAGCTTGGGCGGGGGGCGTACCGATACGCAGTATTTT. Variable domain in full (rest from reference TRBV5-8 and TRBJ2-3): EAGVTQSPTHLIKTRGQQATLRCSPISGHTSVYWYQQALGLGLQFLLWYDEGEERNRGNFPPRFSGRQFPNYSSELNVNALELEDSALYLCASSLGGGRTDTQYFGPGTRLTVL.

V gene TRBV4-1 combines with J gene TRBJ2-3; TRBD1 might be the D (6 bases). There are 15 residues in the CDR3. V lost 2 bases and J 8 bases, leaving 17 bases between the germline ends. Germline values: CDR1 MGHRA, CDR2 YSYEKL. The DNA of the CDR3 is TGCGCCAGCAGCCAACCTAAGGACAGTGGTGGTACGCAGTATTTT. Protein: CASSQPKDSGGTQYF.

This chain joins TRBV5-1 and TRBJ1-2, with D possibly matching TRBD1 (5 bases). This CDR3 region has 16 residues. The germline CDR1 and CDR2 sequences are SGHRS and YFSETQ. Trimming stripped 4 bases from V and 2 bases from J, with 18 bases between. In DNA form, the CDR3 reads TGCGCCAGCAGCCAACGATCGGGGGTAGACAACTATGGCTACACCTTC. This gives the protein CASSQRSGVDNYGYTF. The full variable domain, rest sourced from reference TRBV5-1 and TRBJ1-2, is KAGVTQTPRYLIKTRGQQVTLSCSPISGHRSVSWYQQTPGQGLQFLFEYFSETQRNKGNFPGRFSGRQFSNSRSEMNVSTLELGDSALYLCASSQRSGVDNYGYTFGSGTRLTVV.

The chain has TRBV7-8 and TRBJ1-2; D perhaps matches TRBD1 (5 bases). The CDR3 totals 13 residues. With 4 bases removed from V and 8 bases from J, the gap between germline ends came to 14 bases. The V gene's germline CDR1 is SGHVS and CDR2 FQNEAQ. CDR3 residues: CASSWDSSGGYTF. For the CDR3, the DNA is TGTGCCAGCAGCTGGGACTCGTCCGGCGGCTACACCTTC.

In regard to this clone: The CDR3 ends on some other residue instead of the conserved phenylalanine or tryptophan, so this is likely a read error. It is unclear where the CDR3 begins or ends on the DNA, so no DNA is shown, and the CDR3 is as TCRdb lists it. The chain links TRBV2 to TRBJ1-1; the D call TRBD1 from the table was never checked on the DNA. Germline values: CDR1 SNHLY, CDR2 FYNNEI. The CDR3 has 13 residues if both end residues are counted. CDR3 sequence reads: CASRGTFALGLLL.